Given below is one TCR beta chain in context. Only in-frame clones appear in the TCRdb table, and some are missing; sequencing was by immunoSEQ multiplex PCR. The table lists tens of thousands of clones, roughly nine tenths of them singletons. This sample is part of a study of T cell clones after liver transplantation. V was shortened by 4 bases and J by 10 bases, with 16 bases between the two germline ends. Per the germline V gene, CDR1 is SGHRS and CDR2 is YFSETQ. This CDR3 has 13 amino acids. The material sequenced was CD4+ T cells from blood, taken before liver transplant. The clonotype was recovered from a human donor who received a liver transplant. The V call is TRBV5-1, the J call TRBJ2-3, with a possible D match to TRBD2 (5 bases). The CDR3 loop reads CASSDENLEAQYF. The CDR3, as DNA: TGCGCCAGCAGCGACGAGAACTTGGAGGCGCAGTATTTT.